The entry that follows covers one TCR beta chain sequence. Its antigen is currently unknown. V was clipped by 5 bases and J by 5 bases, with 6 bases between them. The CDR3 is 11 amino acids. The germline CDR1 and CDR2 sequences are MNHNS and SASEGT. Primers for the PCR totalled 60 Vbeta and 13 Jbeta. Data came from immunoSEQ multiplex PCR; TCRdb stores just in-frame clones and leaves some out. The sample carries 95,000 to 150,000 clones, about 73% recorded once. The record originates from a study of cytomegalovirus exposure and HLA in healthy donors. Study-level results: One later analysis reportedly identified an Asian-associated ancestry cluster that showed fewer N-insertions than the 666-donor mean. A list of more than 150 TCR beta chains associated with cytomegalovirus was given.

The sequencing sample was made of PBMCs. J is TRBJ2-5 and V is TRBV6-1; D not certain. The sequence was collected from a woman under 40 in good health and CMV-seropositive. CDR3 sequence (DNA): TGTGCCAGCAGTCTAACCGAGACCCAGTACTTC. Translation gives CASSLTETQYF.